Following are 5 T cell receptor beta chains from one sample sequenced in a study of blood T cell repertoires in COVID-19. TCRdb's copy holds only in-frame clones and misses some; the assay was immunoSEQ multiplex PCR. The sample includes about 120,000 clones, approximately 78% of them seen just once. The sample was peripheral blood. Every receptor here comes from a man aged 65-85 years with acute or convalescent COVID-19.

This rearrangement joins TRBV6-1 to TRBJ2-7; 7 bases are shared with TRBD1. The CDR3 is 16 residues long. J was trimmed by 4 bases and V by 3 bases; bases with no gene match: 12. Germline V gene data show CDR1 as MNHNS and CDR2 as SASEGT. In DNA, the CDR3 is TGTGCCAGCAGTGACCAACCCAGAACGGGACAGTACGAGCAGTACTTC. Translated, it gives CASSDQPRTGQYEQYF.

V and J are TRBV28 and TRBJ2-5, with D possibly being TRBD1 (5 bases). Trimming removed 3 bases at V and 3 bases at J, with 8 bases between. The germline V gene encodes CDR1 MDHEN and CDR2 SYDVKM. The CDR3 has 13 residues. Here the CDR3 reads CASSFDSKETQYF. The CDR3 DNA is TGTGCCAGCAGTTTCGACAGTAAAGAGACCCAGTACTTC.

This chain uses TRBV5-1 with TRBJ1-3; D might be TRBD1 (5 bases). The CDR3 loop spans 14 amino acids. Per the germline V gene, CDR1 is SGHRS and CDR2 is YFSETQ. Trimming shortened V by 9 bases and J by 0 bases, and 13 bases separated the two germline ends. The CDR3 loop is CATRDSFSGNTIYF. CDR3 DNA sequence: TGCGCCACCCGAGACAGCTTCTCTGGAAACACCATATATTTT. Complete variable domain (other parts from reference TRBV5-1 and TRBJ1-3): KAGVTQTPRYLIKTRGQQVTLSCSPISGHRSVSWYQQTPGQGLQFLFEYFSETQRNKGNFPGRFSGRQFSNSRSEMNVSTLELGDSALYLCATRDSFSGNTIYFGEGSWLTVV.

The chain employs TRBV7-2 and TRBJ1-6; no clear D gene. Trimming pared 2 bases from V and 0 bases from J, leaving 8 bases between. The CDR3 loop spans 16 amino acids. Germline-derived CDR1 and CDR2 are SGHTA and FQGNSA. The CDR3 DNA sequence: TGTGCCAGCAGCTTAAGGGAGAGCTCCTATAATTCACCCCTCCACTTT. It encodes CASSLRESSYNSPLHF.

The rearrangement uses TRBV7-2 and TRBJ2-1; 15 nucleotides line up with TRBD2. The junction had 13 bases not matched to a gene; V was cut back by 5 bases and J by 5 bases. This CDR3 has 19 residues. Looked up from germline, CDR1 is SGHTA and CDR2 is FQGNSA. The CDR3: CASSPTGGTSGRWDNEQFF. The CDR3 DNA follows: TGTGCCAGCAGCCCCACAGGTGGGACTAGCGGGAGGTGGGACAATGAGCAGTTCTTC.